This T cell receptor (beta chain) was documented in a study of blood T cell repertoires in COVID-19. Participants came from about two dozen US areas, aged about 18 to 89 years. Participants' reported clinical history set cohort assignment. CDR3 length equals 17 residues. Unmatched junction bases numbered 17, after V lost 2 bases and J lost 8 bases. CDR1 is KGHSH and CDR2 is LQKENI in the germline V gene. Study processing details: Reference gene primers were amplified, and this amplification served to estimate nucleated cell counts. This table comes from immunoSEQ multiplex PCR, and its TCRdb copy is limited to in-frame clones, with some not included. The V and J calls and clone size are taken from that table; D and trimming were inferred from the DNA. The repertoire holds 400,000 to 550,000 clones, nearly 90% seen once, with over 1.5% in the top ten.

Source material: PBMCs or T cells enriched from blood (not recorded which). The genes are TRBV18 and TRBJ1-2; 7 nucleotides align to TRBD1. The receptor's source is a woman between 18 and 29 years old with acute COVID-19. The CDR3 DNA is TGTGCCAGCTCACCAGGACAGGATGGTCAAACGCTATGGGGCTACACCTTC. Amino acids: CASSPGQDGQTLWGYTF.